The rows below give T cell receptor beta chains drawn from one sample of a study of OX40 agonist ivuxolimab in advanced cancers. Assay: immunoSEQ multiplex PCR; the TCRdb copy retains only in-frame clones and omits some. The data contain about 68,000 clones, roughly 82% of them seen just once; the ten biggest clones take up roughly a tenth. This material consisted of CD4+ or CD8+ T cells sorted from blood, taken in a trial of the OX40 agonist ivuxolimab. The receptors come from an adult with an advanced solid tumor such as melanoma, head and neck, liver or kidney cancer. CDR3s include the opening cysteine and the closing phenylalanine or tryptophan. D genes are given only for firm matches. The size of a clone is reported for some rows only, either as once, few or many, or as a class for expanded clones.

v_gene	d_gene	abundance	j_gene	CDR3nt	CDR3aa
TRBV11-1	TRBD2	.	TRBJ2-2	TGTGCCAGCAGCTTAGCTCTAGCGGGTGGAACCGGGGAGCTGTTTTTT	CASSLALAGGTGELFF
TRBV6-1	TRBD2	.	TRBJ2-7	TGTGCCAGCAGTGAGACTAGCGGGAGGTGGTACGAGCAGTACTTC	CASSETSGRWYEQYF
TRBV9	.	.	TRBJ1-1	TGTGCCAGCAGCGTAGCTGCAGGGATGAACACTGAAGCTTTCTTT	CASSVAAGMNTEAFF
TRBV5-1	.	.	TRBJ1-5	TGCGCCAGCAGCTTGGGTTCGGGGGGACCAAATCAGCCCCAGCATTTT	CASSLGSGGPNQPQHF
TRBV5-1	TRBD2	once	TRBJ2-5	TGCGCCAGCAGCTTGGCTCTAGCGGGGAACCAAGAGACCCAGTACTTC	CASSLALAGNQETQYF
TRBV29-1	.	once	TRBJ2-2	TGCAGCGTTGAAGTGAACCCGAACACCGGGGAGCTGTTTTTT	CSVEVNPNTGELFF
TRBV27	.	.	TRBJ2-7	TGTGCCAGCAGTTTACGACCACAGGCAGTCTACGAGCAGTACTTC	CASSLRPQAVYEQYF
TRBV7-9	.	.	TRBJ1-3	TGTGCCAGCAGCTTAGGTTCTGCGGGACGCTCTGGAAACACCATATATTTT	CASSLGSAGRSGNTIYF
TRBV5-4	TRBD1	.	TRBJ1-6	TGTGCCAGCAGCTTCTCAGGACAGGGGAATTCACCCCTCCACTTT	CASSFSGQGNSPLHF
TRBV18	TRBD2	.	TRBJ2-3	TGTGCCAGCTCACCAACTAGCGCCCTCGCAGATACGCAGTATTTT	CASSPTSALADTQYF
TRBV29-1	.	once	TRBJ1-4	TGCAGCTGGAAAGTCGGGGAAAAACTGTTTTTT	CSWKVGEKLFF
TRBV7-2	TRBD2	.	TRBJ2-7	TGTGCCAGCAGCTCCCAAACTAGCGGGAGTATCTACGAGCAGTACTTC	CASSSQTSGSIYEQYF
TRBV29-1	TRBD1	.	TRBJ2-3	TGCAGCGTTTCTCGACAGGGCGGAGATACGCAGTATTTT	CSVSRQGGDTQYF
TRBV7-2	.	.	TRBJ1-6	TGTGCCAGCAGCCTTAACCCCCGGGATGTAGGCTTCAATTCACCCCTCCACTTT	CASSLNPRDVGFNSPLHF
TRBV5-8	.	.	TRBJ2-2	TGTGCCAGCAGCTCTGAAGGGACCGTGAACACCGGGGAGCTGTTTTTT	CASSSEGTVNTGELFF
TRBV9	.	.	TRBJ2-5	TGTGCCAGCAGCGTGGGCCGGGCGGTGGTTTGGGAGACCCAGTACTTC	CASSVGRAVVWETQYF
TRBV28	.	few	TRBJ1-5	TGTGCCAGCAGCCGCGGGGGGAGCAATCAGCCCCAGCATTTT	CASSRGGSNQPQHF
TRBV9	.	few	TRBJ2-2	TGTGCCAGCAGCCCAAGAGATGGGGCAGCGAACACCGGGGAGCTGTTTTTT	CASSPRDGAANTGELFF
TRBV5-1	.	.	TRBJ2-1	TGCGCCAGCAGCTTGGGCCCGAGCTCCTACAATGAGCAGTTCTTC	CASSLGPSSYNEQFF
TRBV10-3	.	.	TRBJ2-1	TGTGCCATCAGTGATGCGGATGAGCAGTTCTTC	CAISDADEQFF
TRBV27	TRBD1	.	TRBJ1-5	TGTGCCAGCAGTTCCAGAATCCGACAGGGGACGTCTCAGCCCCAGCATTTT	CASSSRIRQGTSQPQHF
TRBV18	TRBD1	.	TRBJ1-2	TGTGCCAGCTCACCGCAGGGGGCCGCTAACTATGGCTACACCTTC	CASSPQGAANYGYTF
TRBV7-9	TRBD2	once	TRBJ2-3	TGTGCCAGCAGCTTGCTAGCGGGAGTGTCGGATACGCAGTATTTT	CASSLLAGVSDTQYF
TRBV10-3	.	.	TRBJ2-5	TGTGCCATCAGCGAGGGGGGAGGGGTAGAGACCCAGTACTTC	CAISEGGGVETQYF
TRBV7-2	.	.	TRBJ2-6	TGTGCCAGCAGCTTAGCAGGCTCTGGGGCCAACGTCCTGACTTTC	CASSLAGSGANVLTF
TRBV11-2	.	.	TRBJ2-3	TGTGCCAGCAGCTCTGAGGCCATGTCTACGCAGTATTTT	CASSSEAMSTQYF
TRBV2	TRBD1	.	TRBJ1-5	TGTGCCAGCAGCGGGACAGTGAATCAGCCCCAGCATTTT	CASSGTVNQPQHF